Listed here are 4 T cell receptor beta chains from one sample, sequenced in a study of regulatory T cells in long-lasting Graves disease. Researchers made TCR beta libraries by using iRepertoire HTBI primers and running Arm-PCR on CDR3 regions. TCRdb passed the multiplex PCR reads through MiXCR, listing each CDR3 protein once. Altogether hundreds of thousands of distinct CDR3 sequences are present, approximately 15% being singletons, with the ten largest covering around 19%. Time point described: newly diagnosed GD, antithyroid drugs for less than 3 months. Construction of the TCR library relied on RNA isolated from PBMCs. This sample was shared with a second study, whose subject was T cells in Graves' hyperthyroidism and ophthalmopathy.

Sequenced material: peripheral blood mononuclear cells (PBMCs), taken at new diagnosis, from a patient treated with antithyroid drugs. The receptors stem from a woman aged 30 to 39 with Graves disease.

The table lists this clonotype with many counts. For the CDR3, the DNA is TGTGCCAGCAGCTTAGATGCTGGGAATGAGCAGTTCTTC. This gives the protein CASSLDAGNEQFF. The genes are TRBV11-3 and TRBJ2-1; no clear D gene. Trimming took off 0 bases at V and 7 bases at J, with 7 bases between the two ends. The CDR3 runs 13 residues. Per the germline V gene, CDR1 is SGHNT and CDR2 is YENEEA.

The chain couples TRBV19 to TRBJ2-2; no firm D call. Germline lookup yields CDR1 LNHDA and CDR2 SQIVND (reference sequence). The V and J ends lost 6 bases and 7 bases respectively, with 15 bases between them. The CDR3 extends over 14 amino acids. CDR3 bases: TGTGCCAGTAGAAAAGGTTCTACTGGCGGGGAGCTGTTTTTT. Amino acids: CASRKGSTGGELFF.

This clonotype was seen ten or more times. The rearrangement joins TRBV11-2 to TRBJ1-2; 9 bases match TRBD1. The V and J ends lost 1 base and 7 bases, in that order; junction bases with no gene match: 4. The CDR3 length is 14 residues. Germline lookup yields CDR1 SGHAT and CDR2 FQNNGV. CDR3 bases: TGTGCCAGCAGCTTAGGGGACAGGGAGTCTGGCTACACCTTC. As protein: CASSLGDRESGYTF.

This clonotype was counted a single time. The CDR3 here is CASSTVSGYTF. DNA of the CDR3: TGTGCCAGCAGTACAGTTTCTGGCTACACCTTC. The chain employs TRBV12-3 or TRBV12-4 and TRBJ1-2; D gene ambiguous. The CDR3 loop spans 11 amino acids. The V end was cut by 5 bases, the J end by 7 bases, with 8 bases between.